The 17 T cell receptor beta chains presented below share a single source sample, sequenced in a study of T cell repertoires in aging, cancer and after chemotherapy. TCR beta rearrangements were amplified from peripheral blood genomic DNA. A mixed TRB-A/B primer pool amplified rearranged TRB by multiplex touch-down PCR. TCRdb itself ran the multiplex PCR reads through MiXCR, one entry per CDR3 protein. Of about 1,700 distinct CDR3 sequences in the sample, approximately 40% were seen once. Input material: blood. Receptors were obtained from a human donor with a solid tumor.

The rearrangement links TRBV29-1 to TRBJ2-5; D may correspond to TRBD1 or TRBD2 (5 bases each). This CDR3 has 12 amino acids. V lost 8 bases to trimming and J lost 0 bases, with 10 bases between them. CDR1 and CDR2 (germline): SQVTM, ANQGSEA. The CDR3 DNA sequence: TGCAGCTCCGGGACGAACCAAGAGACCCAGTACTTC. Encoded protein: CSSGTNQETQYF. The full variable domain, with the rest looked up from reference TRBV29-1 and TRBJ2-5, is SAVISQKPSRDICQRGTSLTIQCQVDSQVTMMFWYRQQPGQSLTLIATANQGSEATYESGFVIDKFPISRPNLTFSTLTVSNMSPEDSSIYLCSSGTNQETQYFGPGTRLLVL.

There are a few counts of this clonotype. The chain is built from TRBV7-2 and TRBJ2-3; no clear D. The V end was cut by 6 bases, the J end by 2 bases, with 6 bases between. Germline CDR1 and CDR2: SGHTA and FQGNSA. The CDR3 loop spans 12 amino acids. This chain's CDR3 is CASRRDTDTQYF. Here the CDR3 DNA reads TGTGCCAGCAGGCGAGACACAGATACGCAGTATTTT.

The V gene is TRBV11-2, the J gene TRBJ1-3; TRBD1 matches at 11 bases. J lost 3 bases, V lost 5 bases, and 9 bases had no gene match. Germline CDR1 reads SGHAT; CDR2 reads FQNNGV. The CDR3 extends over 17 amino acids. The CDR3 here is CASSAVTGTGGGNTIYF. For the CDR3, the DNA is TGTGCCAGCAGCGCAGTTACCGGGACAGGGGGTGGAAACACCATATATTTT.

This CDR3 reads CASSQVDRGAVTDTQYF. CDR3 DNA: TGCGCCAGCAGCCAGGTGGACAGGGGAGCGGTCACAGATACGCAGTATTTT. The chain has TRBV4-3 and TRBJ2-3, with 9 bases matching TRBD1. The CDR3 length is 17 residues. V was pared by 3 bases and J by 2 bases, with 9 bases of the junction left unmatched. Germline V gene lookup returns CDR1 LGHNA and CDR2 YSLEER.

This clonotype was counted only a few times. The rearrangement uses TRBV12-3 or TRBV12-4 and TRBJ2-5; 7 nucleotides align to TRBD1. There are 13 residues in the CDR3. V dropped 1 base and J dropped 6; count of bases not matched to a gene: 2. The chain's CDR3 is CASSLDRGQTQYF. CDR3 DNA: TGTGCCAGCAGTTTAGACAGGGGTCAGACCCAGTACTTC.

The V and J genes are TRBV30 and TRBJ1-5; D is uncertain. The CDR3 covers 14 residues. Per the germline V gene, CDR1 is GTSNPN and CDR2 is SVGIG (reference sequence). V was clipped by 1 base and J by 7 bases, with 14 bases between them. Written as DNA, the CDR3 is TGTGCCTGGAGTGGTGTGACTCTGGGGCAGCCCCAGCATTTT. Translating it yields CAWSGVTLGQPQHF. Variable domain in full (rest from reference TRBV30 and TRBJ1-5): SQTIHQWPATLVQPVGSPLSLECTVEGTSNPNLYWYRQAAGRGLQLLFYSVGIGQISSEVPQNLSASRPQDRQFILSSKKLLLSDSGFYLCAWSGVTLGQPQHFGDGTRLSIL.

This sequence joins TRBV27 and TRBJ1-1; D may be TRBD1 (5 bases). CDR3 length equals 14 residues. Trimming removed 5 bases from V and 2 bases from J, with 12 bases in between. Germline loops: CDR1 MNHEY, CDR2 SMNVEV (reference sequence). CDR3 in amino acids: CASSHRDANTEAFF. Written as DNA, the CDR3 is TGTGCCAGCAGTCACCGGGACGCAAACACTGAAGCTTTCTTT.

The chain couples TRBV6-6 to TRBJ2-2; D might be TRBD2 (5 bases). V lost 0 bases and J lost 1, with 6 bases in between. CDR1 is MNHNY and CDR2 is SVGAGI in the germline V gene (reference sequence). The CDR3 sequence is 15 residues long. The CDR3 loop is CASSYSSVNTGELFF. The CDR3 bases are TGTGCCAGCAGTTACTCTAGCGTGAACACCGGGGAGCTGTTTTTT.

This clonotype was detected only a few times. The genes are TRBV20-1 and TRBJ1-1, with a possible D match to TRBD1 (5 bases). The V gene's germline CDR1 is DFQATT and CDR2 SNEGSKA (reference sequence). Trimming took 0 bases from V and 5 from J, leaving 16 bases between them. The CDR3 loop spans 15 amino acids. The CDR3: CSARDRNKGRTEAFF. DNA of the CDR3: TGCAGTGCTAGAGATCGGAATAAGGGGAGGACTGAAGCTTTCTTT.

This clonotype was detected only a few times. The V call is TRBV11-1, the J call TRBJ2-5; weak D call: TRBD1 (6 bases). Germline loops: CDR1 SGHAT, CDR2 FQDESV (reference sequence). The V end lost 4 bases, the J end lost 4 bases, and 19 bases lay between the germline ends. This CDR3 comprises 16 residues. CDR3 loop: CASSSRQDWVAETQYF. DNA of the CDR3: TGTGCCAGCAGCTCACGACAGGACTGGGTGGCAGAGACCCAGTACTTC.

J is TRBJ1-1 and V is TRBV6-1, with no clear D. The CDR3 contains 13 residues. Trimming pared 0 bases from V and 5 bases from J, leaving 7 bases between. Germline-derived CDR1 and CDR2 are MNHNS and SASEGT. The CDR3 DNA follows: TGTGCCAGCAGTGAAGCCCGGCGGACTGAAGCTTTCTTT. Protein: CASSEARRTEAFF.

J is TRBJ2-1 and V is TRBV6-5; D possibly corresponds to TRBD2 (5 bases). The CDR3 is made up of 14 amino acids. CDR1 is MNHEY and CDR2 is SVGAGI in the germline V gene. The V and J ends lost 5 bases and 1 base respectively, with 9 bases between them. The CDR3 nucleotides read TGTGCCAGCAGTGATTCGGGATCCTACAATGAGCAGTTCTTC. It codes for CASSDSGSYNEQFF.

The chain combines TRBV19 with TRBJ1-3; D unclear. The germline V gene has CDR1 LNHDA and CDR2 SQIVND (reference sequence). The CDR3 spans 18 residues. V dropped 1 base and J dropped 2 bases, with 18 bases sitting between them. The CDR3 loop is CASSIVLNGRSTGNTIYF. The CDR3 nucleotides read TGTGCCAGTAGTATAGTTTTAAACGGCCGATCAACTGGAAACACCATATATTTT.

This clonotype was seen only a few times. The chain joins TRBV7-2 to TRBJ1-6; 8 bases are a match to TRBD1. This CDR3 has 16 residues. The germline gives CDR1 SGHTA, CDR2 FQGNSA. The ends lost 5 bases at V and 7 bases at J; junction bases unmatched: 10. For the CDR3, the DNA is TGTGCCAGCAGCCACGGACAGGGCTTTTTGAATTCACCCCTCCACTTT. Translated, it gives CASSHGQGFLNSPLHF. Supplemented by reference TRBV7-2 and TRBJ1-6, the full variable domain reads GAGVSQSPSNKVTEKGKDVELRCDPISGHTALYWYRQSLGQGLEFLIYFQGNSAPDKSGLPSDRFSAERTGGSVSTLTIQRTQQEDSAVYLCASSHGQGFLNSPLHFGNGTRLTVT.

V usage is TRBV13 and J usage is TRBJ2-5; D is uncertain. Germline V gives CDR1 PRHDT, CDR2 FYEKMQ (reference sequence). CDR3 size: 16 residues. Trimming cost V 5 bases and J 1 base, with 17 bases left between them. This chain's CDR3 is CASSPPDAQGQETQYF. CDR3 DNA: TGTGCCAGCAGCCCACCGGACGCTCAAGGCCAAGAGACCCAGTACTTC.

This clonotype was counted a few times. The CDR3 protein is CASSRELAGGADTQYF. CDR3 sequence (DNA): TGTGCCAGCAGCCGGGAGCTAGCGGGAGGCGCAGATACGCAGTATTTT. V gene TRBV6-5 combines with J gene TRBJ2-3, with 11 bases identical to TRBD2. Per germline, CDR1 MNHEY and CDR2 SVGAGI. The J segment lost 4 bases and the V segment lost 6 bases, leaving 9 bases of the junction unmatched. The CDR3 spans 16 residues.

The genes are TRBV5-6 and TRBJ2-1; 15 bases are a match to TRBD2. J was trimmed by 0 bases and V by 5 bases; bases with no gene match: 9. The CDR3 is 19 amino acids. Looked up from germline, CDR1 is SGHDT and CDR2 is YYEEEE. This chain's CDR3 is CASSPGLAGGSSSYNEQFF. The CDR3 DNA sequence: TGTGCCAGCAGTCCGGGACTAGCGGGGGGCAGTAGCTCCTACAATGAGCAGTTCTTC. Looking up the rest from reference TRBV5-6 and TRBJ2-1 gives the full variable domain: DAGVTQSPTHLIKTRGQQVTLRCSPKSGHDTVSWYQQALGQGPQFIFQYYEEEERQRGNFPDRFSGHQFPNYSSELNVNALLLGDSALYLCASSPGLAGGSSSYNEQFFGPGTRLTVL.